The 5 T cell receptor beta chains presented below share a single source sample, sequenced in a study of identical twins. TCRdb redid the calling of the 5' RACE reads with MiXCR, one entry per CDR3 protein. Found here are more than 1.5 million distinct CDR3 sequences, roughly 35% of them singletons; the top ten hold around 0.25%. Source material: cord blood. The source of these receptors is a newborn girl in good health.

The chain has TRBV15 and TRBJ2-1; TRBD1 matches at 7 bases. Germline V gene lookup returns CDR1 LNHNV and CDR2 YYDKDF (reference sequence). The V gene end was trimmed by 0 bases and the J gene end by 14 bases; junction bases not matched to a gene: 7. The CDR3 covers 13 residues. The CDR3 DNA reads TGTGCCACCAGCAGAGATGTCGGGACAGAGAAGTTCTTC. It encodes CATSRDVGTEKFF.

This clonotype was detected only a few times. V gene TRBV7-9 combines with J gene TRBJ1-2; D call uncertain. The CDR3 is made up of 17 amino acids. Trimming cost V 0 bases and J 2 bases, with 16 bases left between them. Germline lookup yields CDR1 SEHNR and CDR2 FQNEAQ (reference sequence). In DNA, the CDR3 is TGTGCCAGCAGCTTAGCGCGTTTAGGCCGACAAAACTATGGCTACACCTTC. It codes for CASSLARLGRQNYGYTF.

This chain links TRBV14 with TRBJ2-7; 8 bases map to TRBD2. The CDR3 sequence is 16 residues long. The V gene's germline CDR1 is SGHDN and CDR2 FVKESK. V shed 3 bases and J 7 bases; nucleotides not matched to a gene: 14. CDR3 coding DNA: TGTGCCAGCAGCCACTTAAGACGGGGGGGATACAATGAGCAGTACTTC. It yields the protein CASSHLRRGGYNEQYF.

The chain has TRBV6-1 and TRBJ2-1, with TRBD1 matching 8 bases. The CDR3 contains 14 residues. V lost 6 bases to trimming and J lost 5 bases; unmatched junction nucleotides: 6. Germline values: CDR1 MNHNS, CDR2 SASEGT. As DNA, the CDR3 is TGTGCCAGCAGACCGGACAGGGTAAACAATGAGCAGTTCTTC. Protein sequence: CASRPDRVNNEQFF.

There are a few counts of this clonotype. The chain employs TRBV12-3 or TRBV12-4 and TRBJ2-1; weak D call: TRBD1 (5 bases). There are 14 residues in the CDR3. V was cut by 2 bases and J by 6 bases, with 11 bases left in between. The CDR3 protein is CASSLRRQGNEQFF. Here the CDR3 DNA reads TGTGCCAGCAGTTTAAGGCGGCAGGGCAATGAGCAGTTCTTC.